This T cell receptor (beta chain) is drawn from a study of identical twins. The study's findings and limits: The same donors were not followed; conclusions instead depended on cross-sectional statistical analysis.

This clonotype was detected ten times or more. The antigen is unknown. TCRdb reanalysed the 5' RACE reads using MiXCR and keeps one entry per CDR3 protein. Of 100,000 or so distinct CDR3 sequences in the sample, 5.9% were seen once. Germline CDR1 is LNHNV and CDR2 is YYDKDF (reference sequence). The CDR3 spans 13 residues. The germline V and J ends were trimmed by 8 bases and 6 bases, with 14 bases remaining between them. This TCR derives from a woman between 45 and 65 years old in good health. The V and J genes are TRBV15 and TRBJ2-1; D might be TRBD2 (6 bases). Sequencing was performed on memory T cells sorted from blood. This chain's CDR3 is CATGTGSFNEQFF. In nucleotides, the CDR3 is TGTGCCACCGGGACTGGATCTTTCAATGAGCAGTTCTTC. Full variable domain (remainder filled in from reference TRBV15 and TRBJ2-1): DAMVIQNPRYQVTQFGKPVTLSCSQTLNHNVMYWYQQKSSQAPKLLFHYYDKDFNNEADTPDNFQSRRPNTSFCFLDIRSPGLGDTAMYLCATGTGSFNEQFFGPGTRLTVL.